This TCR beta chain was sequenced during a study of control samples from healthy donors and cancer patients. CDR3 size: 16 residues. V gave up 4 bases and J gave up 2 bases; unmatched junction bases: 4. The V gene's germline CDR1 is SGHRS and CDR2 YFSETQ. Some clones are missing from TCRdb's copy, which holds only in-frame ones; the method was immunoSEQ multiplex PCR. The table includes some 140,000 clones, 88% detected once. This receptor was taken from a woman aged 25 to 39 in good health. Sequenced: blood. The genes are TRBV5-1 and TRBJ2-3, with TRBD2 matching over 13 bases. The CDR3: CASSTGLAGVTDTQYF. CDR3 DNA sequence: TGCGCCAGCAGCACTGGACTAGCGGGAGTCACAGATACGCAGTATTTT.